The 8 T cell receptor beta chains in this list originate from one sample, sequenced in a study of shared clonotypes between healthy human individuals. The repertoire was sequenced with immunoSEQ multiplex PCR; TCRdb's copy has only in-frame clones and lacks some. The sample records about 1.1 million clones, roughly 77% being singletons. The sequenced material came from memory CD4+ T cells from PBMCs. Subset noted: CD45RA-negative fraction. Receptor source: a young man in good health. Some clones in this sample may be carry-over from other donors' samples.

The chain combines TRBV6-1 with TRBJ2-7; D is perhaps TRBD1 or TRBD2 (5 bases each). CDR3 length: 15 amino acids. Germline loops: CDR1 MNHNS, CDR2 SASEGT. Trimming pared 1 base from V and 4 bases from J, leaving 14 bases between. The CDR3 here is CASSEGWGISYEQYF. For the CDR3, the DNA is TGTGCCAGCAGTGAAGGTTGGGGGATTTCGTACGAGCAGTACTTC.

CDR3 nucleotide sequence: TGTGCCAGCAGCGTAGACCATACTCCTGAAAAACTGTTTTTT. Its protein is CASSVDHTPEKLFF. V usage is TRBV9 and J usage is TRBJ1-4; D ambiguous. Trimming stripped 0 bases from V and 7 bases from J, with 10 bases between. The CDR3 spans 14 residues. Germline V gene data show CDR1 as SGDLS and CDR2 as YYNGEE.

V gene TRBV7-9 combines with J gene TRBJ1-2; D gene unclear. V dropped 1 base and J dropped 4 bases, with 7 bases sitting between them. Germline V CDR1 and CDR2: SEHNR, FQNEAQ (reference sequence). The CDR3 extends over 13 amino acids. The CDR3 sequence: CASSLVLGYGYTF. For the CDR3, the DNA is TGTGCCAGCAGCTTAGTCCTCGGCTATGGCTACACCTTC.

Only a few counts were recorded for this clone. The gene calls are TRBV6-1 and TRBJ1-5; D not resolved. Germline CDR1 MNHNS, CDR2 SASEGT. V was pared by 2 bases and J by 6 bases, with 11 bases between. The length of the CDR3 is 14 residues. The CDR3 DNA is TGTGCCAGCAGTGAATCGGGATGGAGTCAGCCCCAGCATTTT. Translated, it gives CASSESGWSQPQHF.

This clone has only a few counts. The genes are TRBV29-1 and TRBJ2-7; 7 bases fit TRBD1. The CDR3 runs 15 residues. Germline V lookup: CDR1 SQVTM, CDR2 ANQGSEA. J gave up 6 bases and V 2 bases, and 13 bases lay outside the gene matches. The CDR3, as DNA: TGCAGCGTTGAAACAACAGGGGTAGAAGACCTCGAGCAGTACTTC. Its translation is CSVETTGVEDLEQYF.

CDR3 in amino acids: CATPLHPYNEQFF. The CDR3 nucleotides are TGTGCCACCCCACTCCATCCTTACAATGAGCAGTTCTTC. The chain is built from TRBV5-3 and TRBJ2-1; D remains ambiguous. TRBV5-3 is assigned to the ORF class and has an uncertain function. V was clipped by 9 bases and J by 4 bases, with 14 bases between them. The CDR3 consists of 13 residues.

V usage is TRBV28 and J usage is TRBJ2-3, with TRBD1 identical over 10 bases. Germline loops: CDR1 MDHEN, CDR2 SYDVKM. V shed 0 bases, J shed 5 bases, and the junction held 8 bases outside the gene matches. CDR3 size: 17 residues. The DNA of the CDR3 is TGTGCCAGCAGTTTATGGACCGGGACAGGGGACGGAGATACGCAGTATTTT. Encoded protein: CASSLWTGTGDGDTQYF.

As concerns this clone: Other DNA sequences within the sample encode an identical CDR3. The chain has TRBV28 and TRBJ2-7; 7 bases are a match to TRBD1. This CDR3 region has 13 residues. Trimming at V came to 2 bases and at J to 4 bases, leaving 2 bases not matched to a gene. Germline CDR1 is MDHEN and CDR2 is SYDVKM. The CDR3, as DNA: TGTGCCAGCAGTTTAGGGACAGCTTACGAGCAGTACTTC. It is translated as CASSLGTAYEQYF.